These 27 T cell receptor beta chains were all obtained from the same sample, sequenced in a study of T-cell memory formation after mild COVID-19. TCRdb called the 5' RACE reads again in MiXCR, with one record for every CDR3 protein. The sample yields 140,000 to 150,000 distinct CDR3 sequences, roughly 21% seen once. Sequencing used PBMCs or a T cell subset sorted from them (not recorded which). The receptors stem from an adult woman who had mild COVID-19 (a few samples of this study predate the infection). Cell type and time point are not known.

This clonotype was seen only a few times. This chain uses TRBV9 with TRBJ1-2; 9 bases map to TRBD1. The CDR3 length is 15 residues. The germline gives CDR1 SGDLS, CDR2 YYNGEE. Trimming took 0 bases from V and 6 from J; bases not matched to a gene: 6. CDR3 DNA sequence: TGTGCCAGCAGCGTAGTGTGGACAGGGGAAGATGGCTACACCTTC. Its protein product is CASSVVWTGEDGYTF.

This clonotype has just a few counts. This sequence joins TRBV29-1 and TRBJ2-1; D possibly corresponds to TRBD2 (5 bases). This CDR3 has 15 amino acids. Germline-derived CDR1 and CDR2 are SQVTM and ANQGSEA. Trimming took 8 bases from V and 2 from J, leaving 19 bases between them. The DNA for the CDR3 is TGCAGCACCCAGCTCCACGGAGGCACCTACAATGAGCAGTTCTTC. It codes for CSTQLHGGTYNEQFF.

This chain connects TRBV7-9 to TRBJ1-2; D is perhaps TRBD1 (6 bases). Germline assignment: CDR1 SEHNR and CDR2 FQNEAQ (reference sequence). CDR3 length: 16 residues. V was shortened by 2 bases and J by 8 bases, with 21 bases between the two germline ends. CDR3 region: CASSLSYRQDPAGYTF. The CDR3 nucleotides are TGTGCCAGCAGCTTATCCTACAGACAGGATCCGGCCGGCTACACCTTC.

This chain joins TRBV11-1 and TRBJ1-1; D is undetermined. The germline CDR1 and CDR2 sequences are SGHAT and FQDESV (reference sequence). The CDR3 runs to 14 residues. Trimming removed 2 bases at V and 0 bases at J, with 7 bases between. DNA for the CDR3: TGTGCCAGCAGCTTACCTCCAGTGAACACTGAAGCTTTCTTT. Protein product: CASSLPPVNTEAFF.

This clonotype occurred a few times. The CDR3 coding sequence is TGTGCCAGCAGCTTAGCCCGGACAGGGGGCAGTACGCAGTATTTT. Translating gives CASSLARTGGSTQYF. The chain recombines TRBV7-2 with TRBJ2-3, with 11 bases matching TRBD1. Trimming cost V 0 bases and J 8 bases; bases outside gene matches: 4. CDR1 and CDR2 from the germline V gene are SGHTA and FQGNSA. The CDR3 has 15 residues. The whole variable domain, remainder taken from reference TRBV7-2 and TRBJ2-3, is GAGVSQSPSNKVTEKGKDVELRCDPISGHTALYWYRQSLGQGLEFLIYFQGNSAPDKSGLPSDRFSAERTGGSVSTLTIQRTQQEDSAVYLCASSLARTGGSTQYFGPGTRLTVL.

The chain joins TRBV30 to TRBJ1-1; D ambiguous. V was shortened by 0 bases and J by 6 bases, with 8 bases between the two germline ends. The CDR3 spans 12 residues. Germline values: CDR1 GTSNPN, CDR2 SVGIG (reference sequence). The CDR3 coding sequence is TGTGCCTGGAGTGTATCTATCGCTGAAGCTTTCTTT. Protein product: CAWSVSIAEAFF.

This clonotype turned up a few times. The chain is built from TRBV5-1 and TRBJ2-2; 14 nucleotides agree with TRBD2. There are 17 residues in the CDR3. V was pared by 2 bases and J by 8 bases, with 8 bases of the junction left unmatched. CDR1 SGHRS and CDR2 YFSETQ come from the germline V gene. In nucleotides, the CDR3 is TGCGCCAGCAGCTTATCTGGACTAGCGGGAGGCCGTGGGGAGCTGTTTTTT. This translates into CASSLSGLAGGRGELFF. The variable domain in full, with the rest retrieved from reference TRBV5-1 and TRBJ2-2, is KAGVTQTPRYLIKTRGQQVTLSCSPISGHRSVSWYQQTPGQGLQFLFEYFSETQRNKGNFPGRFSGRQFSNSRSEMNVSTLELGDSALYLCASSLSGLAGGRGELFFGEGSRLTVL.

This clonotype was observed at least ten times. The chain uses TRBV5-1 and TRBJ2-1; D gene ambiguous. CDR3 length: 16 residues. V shed 2 bases and J shed 3 bases, with 15 bases lying between them. Looked up from germline, CDR1 is SGHRS and CDR2 is YFSETQ. The CDR3 coding sequence is TGCGCCAGCAGCTTAATTGTCAGTAAATACTACAATGAGCAGTTCTTC. Translation: CASSLIVSKYYNEQFF. Full variable domain (outside the CDR3, taken from reference TRBV5-1 and TRBJ2-1): KAGVTQTPRYLIKTRGQQVTLSCSPISGHRSVSWYQQTPGQGLQFLFEYFSETQRNKGNFPGRFSGRQFSNSRSEMNVSTLELGDSALYLCASSLIVSKYYNEQFFGPGTRLTVL.

A remark on this clonotype: At one end, the junction sequence differs from germline, possibly due to a read error. This chain connects TRBV5-1 to TRBJ1-1; 7 nucleotides match TRBD1. This CDR3 contains 14 residues. Germline V gives CDR1 SGHRS, CDR2 YFSETQ. CDR3 in amino acids: CASSLEGANTGAFF. The CDR3 nucleotides read TGCGCCAGCAGCTTGGAGGGGGCGAACACTGGAGCTTTCTTT.

The rearrangement joins TRBV4-1 to TRBJ2-5; D remains ambiguous. CDR1 MGHRA and CDR2 YSYEKL come from the germline V gene. The CDR3 has 16 residues. V was clipped by 2 bases and J by 2 bases, with 15 bases between them. The CDR3 sequence is CASSQRPPILQETQYF. CDR3 nucleotides: TGCGCCAGCAGCCAAAGACCCCCCATACTTCAAGAGACCCAGTACTTC.

This chain links TRBV4-1 with TRBJ1-2; 9 bases are shared with TRBD1. Trimming took 0 bases from V and 0 from J; bases not matched to a gene: 8. The CDR3 loop spans 18 amino acids. Germline-derived CDR1 and CDR2 are MGHRA and YSYEKL. The CDR3 is CASSQDSPTGGPNYGYTF. CDR3 bases: TGCGCCAGCAGCCAAGATTCCCCAACAGGGGGCCCTAACTATGGCTACACCTTC.

The V gene is TRBV30, the J gene TRBJ2-7; D call uncertain. This CDR3 has 16 residues. The germline gives CDR1 GTSNPN, CDR2 SVGIG (reference sequence). With 0 bases removed from V and 3 bases from J, the gap between germline ends came to 18 bases. This CDR3 reads CAWSVEGIRRGYEQYF. CDR3 bases: TGTGCCTGGAGTGTGGAAGGAATACGGAGAGGCTACGAGCAGTACTTC. Drawing the rest from reference TRBV30 and TRBJ2-7, the complete variable domain is SQTIHQWPATLVQPVGSPLSLECTVEGTSNPNLYWYRQAAGRGLQLLFYSVGIGQISSEVPQNLSASRPQDRQFILSSKKLLLSDSGFYLCAWSVEGIRRGYEQYFGPGTRLTVT.

The chain recombines TRBV5-1 with TRBJ1-2, with 7 positions matching TRBD1. Germline values: CDR1 SGHRS, CDR2 YFSETQ. The CDR3 spans 14 residues. V was clipped by 0 bases and J by 6 bases; unmatched bases: 5. Written as DNA, the CDR3 is TGCGCCAGCAGCTTGGTGGGCCAGGGGGATGGCTACACCTTC. Protein sequence: CASSLVGQGDGYTF.

This clonotype was seen only a few times. The V and J genes are TRBV6-6 and TRBJ2-7; D gene unclear. The V and J ends lost 2 bases and 2 bases respectively, with 1 base between them. CDR1 is MNHNY and CDR2 is SVGAGI in the germline V gene (reference sequence). CDR3 length: 11 amino acids. The CDR3 protein is CASSYTYEQYF. In DNA form, the CDR3 reads TGTGCCAGCAGTTACACCTACGAGCAGTACTTC.

At least ten counts were recorded for this clonotype. The V call is TRBV7-9, the J call TRBJ2-7, with D possibly matching TRBD1 (5 bases). CDR3 length: 13 residues. V was trimmed by 5 bases and J by 10 bases, leaving 18 bases between them. From germline, CDR1 is SEHNR and CDR2 FQNEAQ (reference sequence). This chain's CDR3 is CASSPRQSHPQYF. The CDR3 DNA reads TGTGCCAGCAGCCCCAGACAGTCCCACCCCCAGTACTTC.

V usage is TRBV5-1 and J usage is TRBJ1-1; unclear D gene. CDR3 size: 13 residues. CDR1 and CDR2 from the germline V gene are SGHRS and YFSETQ. Trimming took off 0 bases at V and 11 bases at J, with 14 bases between the two ends. CDR3: CASSLAGRALAFF. The CDR3 nucleotides read TGCGCCAGCAGCTTGGCCGGTAGGGCCCTCGCTTTCTTT.

This clonotype has more than one count but fewer than ten. V usage is TRBV20-1 and J usage is TRBJ1-2; D possibly corresponds to TRBD1 (5 bases). The CDR3 covers 13 residues. Trimming pared 1 base from V and 5 bases from J, leaving 11 bases between. The germline V gene has CDR1 DFQATT and CDR2 SNEGSKA (reference sequence). CDR3 residues: CSARGDLRYGYTF. For the CDR3, the DNA is TGCAGTGCTAGAGGGGACCTGCGGTATGGCTACACCTTC.

The chain uses TRBV20-1 and TRBJ1-1, with a possible D match to TRBD1 (5 bases). The CDR3 spans 15 residues. Germline loops: CDR1 DFQATT, CDR2 SNEGSKA (reference sequence). V dropped 3 bases and J dropped 0 bases, with 14 bases sitting between them. CDR3 loop: CSARATGLMNTEAFF. The DNA for the CDR3 is TGCAGTGCTAGGGCAACGGGACTCATGAACACTGAAGCTTTCTTT.

This clonotype has just a few counts. This rearrangement joins TRBV20-1 to TRBJ2-5; 8 bases line up with TRBD1. The CDR3 totals 13 residues. The V and J ends lost 1 base and 4 bases, in that order; junction bases with no gene match: 2. Germline V gene lookup returns CDR1 DFQATT and CDR2 SNEGSKA (reference sequence). The CDR3, as DNA: TGCAGTGCTAGAGGACAGGGGATAGAGACCCAGTACTTC. Amino acid sequence: CSARGQGIETQYF.

This clonotype came up a few times. V is TRBV7-6 and J is TRBJ2-7, with TRBD1 matching over 10 bases. Germline V gene sequence: CDR1 SGHVS, CDR2 FNYEAQ. The CDR3 has 15 amino acids. The V gene end was trimmed by 2 bases and the J gene end by 6 bases; junction bases not matched to a gene: 7. The CDR3 region is CASSLSGTGVGEQYF. CDR3 nucleotides: TGTGCCAGCAGCTTAAGTGGGACAGGGGTTGGCGAGCAGTACTTC.

This clonotype was counted ten times or more. The genes are TRBV12-3 or TRBV12-4 and TRBJ2-5; 7 bases fit TRBD2. V lost 6 bases, J lost 5 bases, and 6 bases stayed unmatched. The CDR3 has 13 residues. The CDR3 DNA is TGTGCCAGCAGCCCGGGGGGTTCGGAGACCCAGTACTTC. This encodes CASSPGGSETQYF.

In this sample, this clonotype turned up a few times. This chain joins TRBV18 and TRBJ2-7; D possibly corresponds to TRBD2 (5 bases). The CDR3 length is 14 residues. V dropped 3 bases and J dropped 0 bases, with 9 bases sitting between them. Germline assignment: CDR1 KGHSH and CDR2 LQKENI. The CDR3 DNA reads as TGTGCCAGCTCACCCCGGGAAACCTCCTACGAGCAGTACTTC. Encoded protein: CASSPRETSYEQYF.

V usage is TRBV4-1 and J usage is TRBJ2-5; 7 nucleotides agree with TRBD2. The V gene's germline CDR1 is MGHRA and CDR2 YSYEKL. The CDR3 is made up of 15 amino acids. Unmatched junction bases numbered 3, after V lost 1 base and J lost 1 base. CDR3 nucleotides: TGCGCCAGCAGCCAAGGACTAGCTCCCCAAGAGACCCAGTACTTC. As protein: CASSQGLAPQETQYF.

The V gene is TRBV5-1, the J gene TRBJ1-1; 7 bases are shared with TRBD1. CDR3 length equals 14 residues. From germline, CDR1 is SGHRS and CDR2 YFSETQ. J was trimmed by 3 bases and V by 2 bases; bases with no gene match: 4. In nucleotides, the CDR3 is TGCGCCAGCAGCTTTTTCAGGGGGGACACTGAAGCTTTCTTT. Encoded protein: CASSFFRGDTEAFF.

V usage is TRBV5-1 and J usage is TRBJ2-6; D is undetermined. V dropped 1 base and J dropped 1 base, with 6 bases sitting between them. CDR1 SGHRS and CDR2 YFSETQ come from the germline V gene. The CDR3 has 15 residues. The CDR3 is CASSLSESGANVLTF. The CDR3 DNA follows: TGCGCCAGCAGCTTGTCTGAATCTGGGGCCAACGTCCTGACTTTC. Variable domain in full (rest from reference TRBV5-1 and TRBJ2-6): KAGVTQTPRYLIKTRGQQVTLSCSPISGHRSVSWYQQTPGQGLQFLFEYFSETQRNKGNFPGRFSGRQFSNSRSEMNVSTLELGDSALYLCASSLSESGANVLTFGAGSRLTVL.

The rearrangement uses TRBV7-9 and TRBJ2-3, with 9 positions matching TRBD2. V lost 5 bases to trimming and J lost 5 bases; unmatched junction nucleotides: 17. The CDR3 runs to 18 residues. Germline V CDR1 and CDR2: SEHNR, FQNEAQ (reference sequence). The CDR3 here is CASSPTPLRAGGQDTQYF. In DNA, the CDR3 is TGTGCCAGCAGCCCCACCCCTCTACGAGCGGGAGGTCAAGATACGCAGTATTTT.

This chain uses TRBV12-3 or TRBV12-4 with TRBJ1-2, with 7 bases that match TRBD1. This CDR3 region has 16 residues. V lost 7 bases, J lost 2 bases, and 13 bases stayed unmatched. The CDR3 is CASNNRVTGSNYGYTF. The CDR3, as DNA: TGTGCCAGCAACAATAGGGTGACAGGGTCCAACTATGGCTACACCTTC.